The present T cell receptor beta chain was sequenced within a study of shared clonotypes between healthy human individuals. Study-level background: Each donor's CD8 memory used one plate, CD8 naive two, each CD4 subset three.

Assay: immunoSEQ multiplex PCR; the TCRdb copy retains only in-frame clones and omits some. The table lists millions of clones, approximately 94% of them singletons. Naive CD8 cells lacked CD45RO, underwent positive selection for CCR7 and left out terminally differentiated effector memory CD45RA+ cells. V gave up 5 bases and J gave up 5 bases; unmatched junction bases: 10. Germline assignment: CDR1 SNHLY and CDR2 FYNNEI. The CDR3 covers 15 residues. Source material: naive CD8+ T cells sorted from blood. J is TRBJ1-2 and V is TRBV2; 8 bases align to TRBD1. This sequence originates from a man aged 18 to 30 in good health. CDR3 coding DNA: TGTGCCAGCAGTCCGGGACAGGAGGGGGCTTATGGCTACACCTTC. Residues: CASSPGQEGAYGYTF.